This T cell receptor beta chain was observed in a study of T cell changes during pregnancy in multiple sclerosis. This CDR3 comprises 13 residues. V was trimmed by 3 bases and J by 1 base, leaving 7 bases between them. Germline CDR1 SQVTM, CDR2 ANQGSEA. The data were produced by immunoSEQ multiplex PCR, yet TCRdb's version contains in-frame clones alone and is incomplete. The sample includes 40,000 to 55,000 clones, approximately 94% of them seen just once. The clonotype comes from a female donor with multiple sclerosis, enrolled in a pregnancy study. The source material was CD4+ T cells from peripheral blood mononuclear cells, sampled before pregnancy. This sequence joins TRBV29-1 and TRBJ1-5; D is perhaps TRBD1 (5 bases). This CDR3 is CSVEEGSNQPQHF. In DNA form, the CDR3 reads TGCAGCGTTGAGGAGGGGAGCAATCAGCCCCAGCATTTT.